The entry that follows covers one T cell receptor beta chain sequence. Its target is not known. The repertoire was sequenced with immunoSEQ multiplex PCR; TCRdb's copy has only in-frame clones and lacks some. The repertoire holds tens of thousands of clones, about nine tenths seen once, with around 3% in the top ten. The sample is drawn from a study of chemoradiotherapy in HPV16-positive cancers. Study conclusions and caveats: Candidate HPV-specific clones and E7-related TCR motifs grew in tumor during treatment.

Over chemoradiotherapy, repertoires were sampled more than once. V trimming: 3 bases; J trimming: 4 bases; junction bases outside the gene matches: 3. The CDR3 runs to 13 residues. Germline lookup yields CDR1 SGHRS and CDR2 YFSETQ. The V and J genes are TRBV5-1 and TRBJ2-5; 7 bases match TRBD2. This sequence was found in a human donor with HPV-associated anogenital cancer. The source material was blood, sampled from a patient who underwent chemoradiotherapy. The CDR3 spells CASSWEGVETQYF. The CDR3 DNA follows: TGCGCCAGCAGCTGGGAGGGAGTAGAGACCCAGTACTTC.